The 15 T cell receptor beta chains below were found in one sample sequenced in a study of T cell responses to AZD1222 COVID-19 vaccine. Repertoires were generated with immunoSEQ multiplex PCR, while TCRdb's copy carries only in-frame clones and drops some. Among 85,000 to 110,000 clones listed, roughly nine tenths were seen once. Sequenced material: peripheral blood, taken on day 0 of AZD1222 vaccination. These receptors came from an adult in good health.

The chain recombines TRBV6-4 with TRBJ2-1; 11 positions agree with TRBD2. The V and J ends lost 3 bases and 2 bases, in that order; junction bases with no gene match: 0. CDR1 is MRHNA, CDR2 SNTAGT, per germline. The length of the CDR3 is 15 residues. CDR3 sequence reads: CASSEGLAAYNEQFF. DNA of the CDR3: TGTGCCAGCAGTGAGGGACTAGCGGCCTACAATGAGCAGTTCTTC.

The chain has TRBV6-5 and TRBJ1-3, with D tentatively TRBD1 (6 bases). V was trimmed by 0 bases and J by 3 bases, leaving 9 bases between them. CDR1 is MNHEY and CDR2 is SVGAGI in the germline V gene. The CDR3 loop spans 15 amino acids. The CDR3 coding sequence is TGTGCCAGCAGTTACTCAGGGGGTAATGGAAACACCATATATTTT. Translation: CASSYSGGNGNTIYF.

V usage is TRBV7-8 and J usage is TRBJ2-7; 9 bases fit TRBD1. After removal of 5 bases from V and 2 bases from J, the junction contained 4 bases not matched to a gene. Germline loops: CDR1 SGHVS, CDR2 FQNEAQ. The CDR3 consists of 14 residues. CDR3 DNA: TGTGCCAGCAGCCCCGGGACAGGGACCTACGAGCAGTACTTC. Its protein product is CASSPGTGTYEQYF.

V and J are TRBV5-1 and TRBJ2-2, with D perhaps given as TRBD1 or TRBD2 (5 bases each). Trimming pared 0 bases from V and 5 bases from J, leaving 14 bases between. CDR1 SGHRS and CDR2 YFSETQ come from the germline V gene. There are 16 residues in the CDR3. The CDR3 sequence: CASSLEGPTRTGELFF. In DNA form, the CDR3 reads TGCGCCAGCAGCTTGGAGGGACCGACGAGGACCGGGGAGCTGTTTTTT.

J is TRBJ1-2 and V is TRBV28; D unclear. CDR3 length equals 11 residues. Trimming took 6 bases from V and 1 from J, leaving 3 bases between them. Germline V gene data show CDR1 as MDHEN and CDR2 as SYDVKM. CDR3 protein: CASRFNYGYTF. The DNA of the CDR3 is TGTGCCAGCAGATTTAACTATGGCTACACCTTC.

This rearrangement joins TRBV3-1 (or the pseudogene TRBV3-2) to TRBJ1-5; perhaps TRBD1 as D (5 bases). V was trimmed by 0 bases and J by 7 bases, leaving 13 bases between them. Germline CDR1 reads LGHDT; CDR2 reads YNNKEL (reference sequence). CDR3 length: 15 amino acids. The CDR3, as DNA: TGTGCCAGCAGCCAAGATTCGGCAGGGAGGCAGCCCCAGCATTTT. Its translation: CASSQDSAGRQPQHF.

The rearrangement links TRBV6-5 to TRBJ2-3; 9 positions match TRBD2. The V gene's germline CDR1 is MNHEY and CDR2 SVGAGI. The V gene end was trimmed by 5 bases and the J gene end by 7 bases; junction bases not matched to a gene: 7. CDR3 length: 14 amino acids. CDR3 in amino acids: CASSPGTSRHTQYF. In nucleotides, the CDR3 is TGTGCCAGCAGTCCAGGGACTAGCAGGCATACGCAGTATTTT.

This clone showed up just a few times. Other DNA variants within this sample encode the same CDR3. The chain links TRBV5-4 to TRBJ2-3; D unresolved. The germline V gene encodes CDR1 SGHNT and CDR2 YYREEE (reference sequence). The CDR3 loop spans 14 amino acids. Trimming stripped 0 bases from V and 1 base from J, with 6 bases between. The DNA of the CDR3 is TGTGCCAGCAGCTTGGCTGGGCGCACAGATACGCAGTATTTT. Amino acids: CASSLAGRTDTQYF.

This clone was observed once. The CDR3 region has the DNA TGTGCCAGCAGCCCCCAAGAGCGGTCGGCCTACAATGAGCAGTTCTTC. Translation gives CASSPQERSAYNEQFF. This chain connects TRBV9 to TRBJ2-1; TRBD2 is a possible D gene (5 bases). This CDR3 is built from 16 residues. V dropped 4 bases and J dropped 2 bases, with 16 bases sitting between them. Germline CDR1 and CDR2: SGDLS and YYNGEE. Full variable domain (missing parts from reference TRBV9 and TRBJ2-1): DSGVTQTPKHLITATGQRVTLRCSPRSGDLSVYWYQQSLDQGLQFLIQYYNGEERAKGNILERFSAQQFPDLHSELNLSSLELGDSALYFCASSPQERSAYNEQFFGPGTRLTVL.

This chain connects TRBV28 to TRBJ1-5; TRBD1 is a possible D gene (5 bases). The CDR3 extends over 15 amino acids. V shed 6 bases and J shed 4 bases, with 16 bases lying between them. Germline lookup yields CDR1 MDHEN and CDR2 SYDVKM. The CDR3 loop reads CASRTFGGANQPQHF. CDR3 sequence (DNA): TGTGCCAGCAGAACTTTCGGGGGTGCTAATCAGCCCCAGCATTTT.

DNA of the CDR3: TGTGCCAGTCGCCGCTTCAGGGGACCCTACGAGCAGTACTTC. Protein product: CASRRFRGPYEQYF. The chain joins TRBV5-6 to TRBJ2-7, with D tentatively TRBD1 (6 bases). The CDR3 sequence is 14 residues long. Germline V CDR1 and CDR2: SGHDT, YYEEEE. V lost 8 bases, J lost 2 bases, and 17 bases lay in between.

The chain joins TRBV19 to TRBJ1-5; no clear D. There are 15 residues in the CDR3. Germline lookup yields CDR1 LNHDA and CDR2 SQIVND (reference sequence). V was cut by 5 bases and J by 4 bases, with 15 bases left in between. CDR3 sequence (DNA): TGTGCCAGTAGTTCCCGTGTGTTCAGTAATCAGCCCCAGCATTTT. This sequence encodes CASSSRVFSNQPQHF.

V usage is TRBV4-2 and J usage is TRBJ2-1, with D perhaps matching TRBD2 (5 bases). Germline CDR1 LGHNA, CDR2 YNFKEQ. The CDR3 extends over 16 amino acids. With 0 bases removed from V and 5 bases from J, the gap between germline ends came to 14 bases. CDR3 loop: CASSQDNTDGNNEQFF. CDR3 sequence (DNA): TGTGCCAGCAGCCAAGATAACACCGACGGGAACAATGAGCAGTTCTTC.

CDR3 DNA: TGCGCCAGCAGCCAAGACCCCCCCGGGACGCTTAATGAGCAGTTCTTC. This encodes CASSQDPPGTLNEQFF. V and J are TRBV4-1 and TRBJ2-1; D possibly matches TRBD1 or TRBD2 (5 bases each). The CDR3 has 16 residues. Germline-derived CDR1 and CDR2 are MGHRA and YSYEKL. With 0 bases removed from V and 7 bases from J, the gap between germline ends came to 16 bases.

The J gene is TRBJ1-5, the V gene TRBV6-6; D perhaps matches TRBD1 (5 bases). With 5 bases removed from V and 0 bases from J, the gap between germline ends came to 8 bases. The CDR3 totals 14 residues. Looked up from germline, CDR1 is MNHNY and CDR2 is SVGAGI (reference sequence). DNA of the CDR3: TGTGCCAGCAGTCCTACAGGTAGCAATCAGCCCCAGCATTTT. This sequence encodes CASSPTGSNQPQHF.